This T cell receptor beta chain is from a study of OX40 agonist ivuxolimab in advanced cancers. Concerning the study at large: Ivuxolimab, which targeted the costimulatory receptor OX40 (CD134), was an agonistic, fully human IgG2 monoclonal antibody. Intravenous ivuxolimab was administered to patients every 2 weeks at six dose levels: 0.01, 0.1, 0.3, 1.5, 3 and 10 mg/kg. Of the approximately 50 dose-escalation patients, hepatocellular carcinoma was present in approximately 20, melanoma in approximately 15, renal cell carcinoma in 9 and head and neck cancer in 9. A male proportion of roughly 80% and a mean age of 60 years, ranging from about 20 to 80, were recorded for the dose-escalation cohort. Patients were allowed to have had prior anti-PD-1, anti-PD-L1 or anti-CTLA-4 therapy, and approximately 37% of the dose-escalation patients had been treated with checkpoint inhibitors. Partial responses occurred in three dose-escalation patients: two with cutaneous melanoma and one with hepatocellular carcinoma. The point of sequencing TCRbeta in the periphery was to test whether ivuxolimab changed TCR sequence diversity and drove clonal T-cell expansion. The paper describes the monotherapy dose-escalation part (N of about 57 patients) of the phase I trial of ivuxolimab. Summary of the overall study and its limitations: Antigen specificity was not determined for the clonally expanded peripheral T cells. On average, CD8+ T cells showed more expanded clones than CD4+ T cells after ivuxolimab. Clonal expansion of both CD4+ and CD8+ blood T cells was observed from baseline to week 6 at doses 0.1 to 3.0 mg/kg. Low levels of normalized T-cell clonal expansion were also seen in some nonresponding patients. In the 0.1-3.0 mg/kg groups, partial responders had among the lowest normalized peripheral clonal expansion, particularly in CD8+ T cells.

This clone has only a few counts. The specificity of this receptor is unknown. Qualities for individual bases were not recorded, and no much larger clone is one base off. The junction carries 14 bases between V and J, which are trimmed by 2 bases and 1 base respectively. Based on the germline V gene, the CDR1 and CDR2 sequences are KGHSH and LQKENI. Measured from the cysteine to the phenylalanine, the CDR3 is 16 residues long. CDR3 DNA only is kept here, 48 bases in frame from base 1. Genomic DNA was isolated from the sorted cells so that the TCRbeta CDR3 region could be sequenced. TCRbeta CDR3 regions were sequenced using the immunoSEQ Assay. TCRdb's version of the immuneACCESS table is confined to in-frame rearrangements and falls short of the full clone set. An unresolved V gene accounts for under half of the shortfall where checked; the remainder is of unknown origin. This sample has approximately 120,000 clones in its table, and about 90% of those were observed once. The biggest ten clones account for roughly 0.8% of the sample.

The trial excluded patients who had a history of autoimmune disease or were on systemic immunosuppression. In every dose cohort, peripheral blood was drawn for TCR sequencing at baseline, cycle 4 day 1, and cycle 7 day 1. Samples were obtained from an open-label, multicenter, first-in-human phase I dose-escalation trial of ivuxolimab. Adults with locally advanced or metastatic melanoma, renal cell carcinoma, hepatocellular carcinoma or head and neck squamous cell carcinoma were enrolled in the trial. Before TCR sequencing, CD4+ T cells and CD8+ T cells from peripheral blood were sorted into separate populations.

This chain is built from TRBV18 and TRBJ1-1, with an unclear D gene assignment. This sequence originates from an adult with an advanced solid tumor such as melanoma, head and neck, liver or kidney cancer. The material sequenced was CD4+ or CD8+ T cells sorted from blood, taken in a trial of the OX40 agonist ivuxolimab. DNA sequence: TGTGCCAGCTCACCATCTTCCCCCGGCCCGAACACTGAAGCTTTCTTT. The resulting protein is CASSPSSPGPNTEAFF.